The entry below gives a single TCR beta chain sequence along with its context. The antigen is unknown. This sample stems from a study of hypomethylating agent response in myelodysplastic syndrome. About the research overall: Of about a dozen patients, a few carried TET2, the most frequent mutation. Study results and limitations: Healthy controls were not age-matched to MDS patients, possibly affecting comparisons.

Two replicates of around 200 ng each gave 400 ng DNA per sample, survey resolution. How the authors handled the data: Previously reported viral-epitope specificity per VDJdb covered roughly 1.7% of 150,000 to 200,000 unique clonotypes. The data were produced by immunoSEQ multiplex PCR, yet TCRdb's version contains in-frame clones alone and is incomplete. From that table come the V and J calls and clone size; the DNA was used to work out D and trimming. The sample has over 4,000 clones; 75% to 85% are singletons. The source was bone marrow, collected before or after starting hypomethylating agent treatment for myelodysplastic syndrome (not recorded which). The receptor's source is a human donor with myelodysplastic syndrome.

This CDR3 reads CASSEWQGVGSPLHF. The CDR3 nucleotides read TGTGCCAGCAGTGAATGGCAGGGGGTAGGTTCACCCCTCCACTTT. This chain links TRBV25-1 with TRBJ1-6, with 7 bases aligning to TRBD1. CDR1 and CDR2 from the germline V gene are MGHDK and SYGVNS. The CDR3 spans 15 residues. J gave up 9 bases and V 1 base, and 6 bases lay outside the gene matches.